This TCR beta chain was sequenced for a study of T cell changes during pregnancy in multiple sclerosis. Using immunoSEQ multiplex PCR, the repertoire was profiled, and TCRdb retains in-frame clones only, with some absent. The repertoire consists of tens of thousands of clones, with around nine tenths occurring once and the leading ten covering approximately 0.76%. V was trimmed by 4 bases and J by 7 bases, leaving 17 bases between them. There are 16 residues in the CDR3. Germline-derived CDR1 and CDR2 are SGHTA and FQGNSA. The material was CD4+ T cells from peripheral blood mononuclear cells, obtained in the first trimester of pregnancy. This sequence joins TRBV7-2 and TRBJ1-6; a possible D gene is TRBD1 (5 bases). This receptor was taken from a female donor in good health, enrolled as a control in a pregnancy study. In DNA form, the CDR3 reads TGTGCCAGCAGCTCCGGGGGTCCCCCGAGGAATTCACCCCTCCACTTT. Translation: CASSSGGPPRNSPLHF.